Listed below are T cell receptor beta chains from one sample, sequenced in a study of T-cell reconstitution after alpha-beta-depleted transplantation in children. TCRdb redid the calling of the PCR reads with MiXCR, one entry per CDR3 protein. The table lists around 180,000 distinct CDR3 sequences, 8.5% to 14% of them singletons. The sequenced sample was PBMCs, obtained before TCRalphabeta/CD19-depleted stem cell transplant. These receptor sequences come from a boy younger than 10 with acute myeloid leukemia, due to receive a stem cell transplant. CDR3s include the opening cysteine and the closing phenylalanine or tryptophan. Each record gives: J gene, clone size, D gene, V gene, CDR3 length, CDR3 protein, CDR3 DNA. A D gene is named only where the DNA matches it firmly. A row's size may be missing; if present it is once, few, many or a size class.

J: TRBJ2-1
size: many
D: NA
V: TRBV4-1
length: 17
CDR3: CASSQDQFEWREGEQFF
DNA: TGCGCCAGCAGCCAAGATCAGTTCGAGTGGCGAGAGGGTGAGCAGTTCTTC

J: TRBJ2-7
size: many
D: NA
V: TRBV20-1
length: 15
CDR3: CSASGSGSGAYEQYF
DNA: TGCAGTGCTAGCGGTTCCGGGAGTGGGGCCTACGAGCAGTACTTC

J: TRBJ2-3
size: many
D: NA
V: TRBV27
length: 15
CDR3: CASSPLGGRTDTQYF
DNA: TGTGCCAGCAGTCCCCTAGGGGGGCGCACAGATACGCAGTATTTT

J: TRBJ2-6
size: many
D: NA
V: TRBV27
length: 14
CDR3: CASKQGFGANVLTF
DNA: TGTGCCAGCAAACAGGGTTTTGGGGCCAACGTCCTGACTTTC

J: TRBJ2-7
size: many
D: TRBD1
V: TRBV2
length: 13
CDR3: CASSVPRGYEQYF
DNA: TGTGCCAGCAGTGTTCCCAGGGGGTACGAGCAGTACTTC

J: TRBJ2-1
size: many
D: NA
V: TRBV12-5
length: 16
CDR3: CASGLGGDLQGNEQFF
DNA: TGTGCTAGTGGTTTGGGGGGGGACTTACAGGGGAATGAGCAGTTCTTC

J: TRBJ2-6
size: many
D: TRBD2
V: TRBV18
length: 20
CDR3: CASSPILAGGLYSGANVLTF
DNA: TGTGCCAGCTCACCAATCCTAGCGGGAGGGCTTTACTCTGGGGCCAACGTCCTGACTTTC

J: TRBJ1-4
size: many
D: TRBD1
V: TRBV28
length: 14
CDR3: CASSPPGGDEKLFF
DNA: TGTGCCAGCAGTCCTCCAGGGGGGGATGAAAAACTGTTTTTT

J: TRBJ2-2
size: NA
D: NA
V: TRBV11-1
length: 18
CDR3: CASSPERDLPSPAGELFF
DNA: TGTGCCAGCAGCCCCGAAAGGGACCTACCTTCGCCGGCCGGGGAGCTGTTTTTT

J: TRBJ1-1
size: many
D: NA
V: TRBV4-1
length: 15
CDR3: CASSPISGENTEAFF
DNA: TGCGCCAGCAGCCCAATCTCCGGAGAGAACACTGAAGCTTTCTTT

J: TRBJ2-1
size: many
D: TRBD1
V: TRBV5-1
length: 15
CDR3: CASSLVGQGAYEQFF
DNA: TGCGCCAGCAGCTTGGTGGGACAGGGGGCATATGAGCAGTTCTTC

J: TRBJ1-2
size: many
D: TRBD1
V: TRBV27
length: 18
CDR3: CASSFRRDRPSINYGYTF
DNA: TGTGCCAGCAGTTTCAGAAGGGACAGGCCGTCAATAAACTATGGCTACACCTTC

J: TRBJ2-2
size: few
D: TRBD1
V: TRBV19
length: 15
CDR3: CASSIQGADTGELFF
DNA: TGTGCCAGTAGTATCCAGGGGGCGGACACCGGGGAGCTGTTTTTT

J: TRBJ2-5
size: many
D: NA
V: TRBV7-2
length: 14
CDR3: CASSRDIDQETQYF
DNA: TGTGCCAGCAGCCGAGACATAGACCAAGAGACCCAGTACTTC

J: TRBJ1-1
size: many
D: NA
V: TRBV7-3
length: 19
CDR3: CASSLKKVVGATGLAEAFF
DNA: TGTGCCAGCAGCTTAAAAAAAGTGGTCGGGGCAACGGGGCTCGCTGAAGCTTTCTTT

J: TRBJ2-3
size: many
D: TRBD2
V: TRBV29-1
length: 17
CDR3: CSVDGTNRSTGTDTQYF
DNA: TGCAGCGTTGACGGGACTAACAGATCCACGGGGACAGATACGCAGTATTTT

J: TRBJ1-1
size: many
D: NA
V: TRBV20-1
length: 12
CDR3: CSASRGVFEAFF
DNA: TGCAGTGCTAGCCGGGGCGTATTTGAAGCTTTCTTT

J: TRBJ2-1
size: once
D: NA
V: TRBV6-1
length: 16
CDR3: CASSQFSGNPHNEQFF
DNA: TGTGCCAGCAGCCAATTCTCTGGGAACCCTCACAATGAGCAGTTCTTC

J: TRBJ1-4
size: many
D: TRBD1
V: TRBV27
length: 14
CDR3: CASSFVRDSEKLFF
DNA: TGTGCCAGCAGTTTCGTCAGGGACAGTGAAAAACTGTTTTTT

J: TRBJ1-3
size: NA
D: TRBD1
V: TRBV19
length: 16
CDR3: CASRQGRRSSGNTIYF
DNA: TGTGCCAGTCGACAGGGACGTCGGTCCTCTGGAAACACCATATATTTT

J: TRBJ2-5
size: many
D: TRBD2
V: TRBV20-1
length: 13
CDR3: CSAGAGGEETQYF
DNA: TGCAGTGCCGGGGCGGGGGGGGAAGAGACCCAGTACTTC

J: TRBJ1-1
size: NA
D: TRBD1
V: TRBV7-2
length: 14
CDR3: CASRETGANTEAFF
DNA: TGTGCCAGCAGAGAGACAGGGGCGAACACTGAAGCTTTCTTT

J: TRBJ1-5
size: many
D: TRBD1
V: TRBV27
length: 16
CDR3: CASSLTQGDSNQPQHF
DNA: TGTGCCAGCAGTTTAACTCAGGGGGATAGCAATCAGCCCCAGCATTTT

J: TRBJ2-1
size: many
D: NA
V: TRBV18
length: 15
CDR3: CASSPGQGRVNEQFF
DNA: TGTGCCAGCTCACCGGGGCAGGGACGTGTCAATGAGCAGTTCTTC

J: TRBJ2-3
size: many
D: TRBD2
V: TRBV11-2
length: 15
CDR3: CASTQKAGLTDTQYF
DNA: TGTGCCAGCACACAAAAAGCGGGGCTTACAGATACGCAGTATTTT

J: TRBJ1-4
size: many
D: NA
V: TRBV5-1
length: 14
CDR3: CASRQGGINEKLFF
DNA: TGCGCCAGCAGACAGGGAGGAATAAACGAAAAACTGTTTTTT

J: TRBJ1-4
size: many
D: TRBD1
V: TRBV20-1
length: 14
CDR3: CSANRGQTNEKLFF
DNA: TGCAGTGCTAACAGGGGGCAAACTAATGAAAAACTGTTTTTT

J: TRBJ1-5
size: NA
D: TRBD1
V: TRBV7-9
length: 16
CDR3: CASSLSGTGFNQPQHF
DNA: TGTGCCAGCAGCTTATCCGGGACAGGTTTCAATCAGCCCCAGCATTTT

J: TRBJ1-5
size: once
D: NA
V: TRBV7-6
length: 13
CDR3: CASSLEVSGPQHF
DNA: TGTGCCAGCAGCTTAGAGGTTAGTGGGCCCCAGCATTTT

J: TRBJ1-5
size: many
D: TRBD1
V: TRBV29-1
length: 15
CDR3: CSVSHGQGAFQPQHF
DNA: TGCAGCGTTTCTCACGGACAGGGGGCCTTTCAGCCCCAGCATTTT

J: TRBJ2-3
size: many
D: TRBD1
V: TRBV5-1
length: 15
CDR3: CASSPTGVGTDTQYF
DNA: TGCGCCAGCAGCCCGACAGGGGTGGGGACAGATACGCAGTATTTT

J: TRBJ2-7
size: many
D: NA
V: TRBV28
length: 12
CDR3: CASSQAVEEQYF
DNA: TGTGCCAGCAGCCAAGCTGTAGAAGAGCAGTACTTC

J: TRBJ2-5
size: many
D: NA
V: TRBV29-1
length: 11
CDR3: CSADSQETQYF
DNA: TGCAGCGCTGACAGTCAAGAGACCCAGTACTTC

J: TRBJ2-5
size: many
D: TRBD2
V: TRBV24-1
length: 15
CDR3: CATSDLAREGETQYF
DNA: TGTGCCACCAGTGACCTCGCAAGGGAGGGAGAGACCCAGTACTTC

J: TRBJ1-1
size: many
D: NA
V: TRBV4-1
length: 13
CDR3: CASREQGWDEAFF
DNA: TGCGCCAGCAGAGAGCAGGGGTGGGATGAAGCTTTCTTT

J: TRBJ2-7
size: many
D: NA
V: TRBV25-1
length: 13
CDR3: CASTRRGVREQYF
DNA: TGTGCCAGCACCCGAAGAGGGGTCCGCGAGCAGTACTTC

J: TRBJ2-1
size: many
D: TRBD1
V: TRBV7-6
length: 15
CDR3: CASSSRTGLYNEQFF
DNA: TGTGCCAGCAGCTCCCGGACAGGGCTATACAATGAGCAGTTCTTC

J: TRBJ2-2
size: many
D: NA
V: TRBV14
length: 12
CDR3: CASSRYSGELFF
DNA: TGTGCCAGCAGCCGATACTCCGGGGAGCTGTTTTTT

J: TRBJ2-3
size: many
D: NA
V: TRBV5-1
length: 13
CDR3: CASSPDSPDTQYF
DNA: TGCGCCAGCAGCCCGGACAGCCCAGATACGCAGTATTTT

J: TRBJ1-2
size: few
D: TRBD1
V: TRBV24-1
length: 15
CDR3: CATSETGTYVGGYTF
DNA: TGTGCCACCAGTGAGACAGGGACCTATGTTGGCGGCTACACCTTC

J: TRBJ2-7
size: many
D: NA
V: TRBV5-1
length: 16
CDR3: CASSLVGGSYAGQQYF
DNA: TGCGCCAGCAGCTTGGTCGGGGGAAGCTATGCCGGCCAACAGTACTTC

J: TRBJ2-3
size: many
D: TRBD1
V: TRBV7-9
length: 16
CDR3: CASSLATGESTDTQYF
DNA: TGTGCCAGCAGCTTAGCGACAGGGGAAAGCACAGATACGCAGTATTTT

J: TRBJ2-3
size: many
D: NA
V: TRBV28
length: 16
CDR3: CASSFIGGVGTDTQYF
DNA: TGTGCCAGCAGTTTTATTGGAGGAGTTGGCACAGATACGCAGTATTTT

J: TRBJ2-7
size: many
D: NA
V: TRBV7-2
length: 13
CDR3: CASSSSHLYEQYF
DNA: TGTGCCAGCAGCTCCTCACACCTCTACGAGCAGTACTTC

J: TRBJ1-2
size: many
D: NA
V: TRBV5-1
length: 17
CDR3: CASSLDGWSGGDYGYTF
DNA: TGCGCCAGCAGTCTGGACGGTTGGAGTGGCGGGGACTATGGCTACACCTTC

J: TRBJ2-3
size: medium-sized
D: TRBD2
V: TRBV20-1
length: 16
CDR3: CSASGTSGAPRDTQYF
DNA: TGCAGTGCTAGTGGGACTAGCGGGGCCCCCCGTGATACGCAGTATTTT

J: TRBJ2-1
size: many
D: TRBD2
V: TRBV7-8
length: 16
CDR3: CASSLIAGYSYNEQFF
DNA: TGTGCCAGCAGCCTAATAGCGGGATACTCCTACAATGAGCAGTTCTTC

J: TRBJ1-2
size: many
D: TRBD1
V: TRBV20-1
length: 13
CDR3: CSVQTGGVYGYTF
DNA: TGCAGTGTTCAGACAGGGGGCGTCTATGGCTACACCTTC

J: TRBJ2-5
size: many
D: TRBD1
V: TRBV6-5
length: 16
CDR3: CASSYGTGAHEETQYF
DNA: TGTGCCAGCAGTTATGGGACAGGGGCCCACGAGGAGACCCAGTACTTC

J: TRBJ2-3
size: many
D: NA
V: TRBV3-1
length: 16
CDR3: CASSQDPLSGLDTQYF
DNA: TGTGCCAGCAGCCAAGATCCGCTATCGGGATTAGATACGCAGTATTTT

J: TRBJ1-1
size: many
D: NA
V: TRBV27
length: 13
CDR3: CASSEVPGYGAFF
DNA: TGTGCCAGCAGTGAAGTCCCAGGGTATGGAGCTTTCTTT

J: TRBJ2-3
size: many
D: TRBD2
V: TRBV5-5
length: 16
CDR3: CASSDPGTSGPDTQYF
DNA: TGTGCCAGCAGCGATCCCGGGACTAGCGGCCCAGATACGCAGTATTTT

J: TRBJ1-4
size: many
D: NA
V: TRBV5-5
length: 14
CDR3: CASSSGQLNEKLFF
DNA: TGTGCCAGCAGCTCCGGACAGCTTAATGAAAAACTGTTTTTT

J: TRBJ2-2
size: many
D: TRBD1
V: TRBV6-1
length: 16
CDR3: CASSHLDRGAPGELFF
DNA: TGTGCCAGCAGCCACCTCGACAGGGGGGCCCCCGGGGAGCTGTTTTTT

J: TRBJ2-7
size: few
D: TRBD2
V: TRBV7-6
length: 13
CDR3: CASSLEVAGEQYF
DNA: TGTGCCAGCAGCTTAGAGGTAGCGGGGGAGCAGTACTTC

J: TRBJ1-3
size: many
D: NA
V: TRBV4-2
length: 17
CDR3: CASSQVTGAFSGNTIYF
DNA: TGTGCCAGCAGCCAAGTCACAGGCGCCTTCTCTGGAAACACCATATATTTT

J: TRBJ2-2
size: many
D: TRBD2
V: TRBV20-1
length: 17
CDR3: CSAEYLKAGGLPGELFF
DNA: TGCAGTGCTGAATACCTCAAAGCGGGGGGGCTTCCCGGGGAGCTGTTTTTT

J: TRBJ1-5
size: many
D: TRBD1
V: TRBV28
length: 14
CDR3: CASSSETGYQPQHF
DNA: TGTGCCAGCAGTTCGGAGACAGGGTATCAGCCCCAGCATTTT

J: TRBJ1-6
size: many
D: NA
V: TRBV2
length: 15
CDR3: CASHLNGPLNSPLHF
DNA: TGTGCCAGCCACCTTAATGGCCCCCTAAATTCACCCCTCCACTTT